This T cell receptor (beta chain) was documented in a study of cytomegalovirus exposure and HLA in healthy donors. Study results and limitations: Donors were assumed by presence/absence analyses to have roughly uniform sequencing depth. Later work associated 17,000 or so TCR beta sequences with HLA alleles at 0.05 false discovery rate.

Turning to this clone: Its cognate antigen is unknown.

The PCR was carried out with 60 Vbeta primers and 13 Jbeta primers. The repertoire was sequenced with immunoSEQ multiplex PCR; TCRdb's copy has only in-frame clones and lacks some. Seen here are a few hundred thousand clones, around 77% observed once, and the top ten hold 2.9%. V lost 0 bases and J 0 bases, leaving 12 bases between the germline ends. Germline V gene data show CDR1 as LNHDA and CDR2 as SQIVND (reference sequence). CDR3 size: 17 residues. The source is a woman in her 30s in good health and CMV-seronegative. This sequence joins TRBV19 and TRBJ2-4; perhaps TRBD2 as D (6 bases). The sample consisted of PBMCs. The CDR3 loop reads CASSIDPGGLAKNIQYF. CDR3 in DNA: TGTGCCAGTAGTATAGACCCCGGAGGGTTAGCCAAAAACATTCAGTACTTC.